These 24 T cell receptor beta chains originate from one sample sequenced in a study of shared clonotypes between healthy human individuals. TCRdb's table, derived via immunoSEQ multiplex PCR, lists solely in-frame clones and lacks some. The repertoire holds about 520,000 clones, roughly 95% seen once, with nearly 0.065% in the top ten. Sequenced input: naive CD4+ T cells sorted from blood. Subset given: CD45RA+ positively selected. Receptor source: a woman aged 25 to 45 in good health.

The chain links TRBV6-5 to TRBJ2-7; no definite D call. Trimming shortened V by 5 bases and J by 4 bases, and 9 bases separated the two germline ends. Looked up from germline, CDR1 is MNHEY and CDR2 is SVGAGI. The CDR3 runs 12 residues. The CDR3 region has the DNA TGTGCCAGCAGTCTTTGGGGTTACGAGCAGTACTTC. Amino acids: CASSLWGYEQYF.

The rearrangement uses TRBV19 and TRBJ1-2; a possible D gene is TRBD1 (5 bases). This CDR3 spans 15 amino acids. V lost 5 bases to trimming and J lost 5 bases, with 18 bases between them. Looked up from germline, CDR1 is LNHDA and CDR2 is SQIVND (reference sequence). CDR3 in DNA: TGTGCCAGTAGTCCCCGGGACTGGCCTTCGTATGGCTACACCTTC. Its protein product is CASSPRDWPSYGYTF.

CDR3 bases: TGCGCCAGCAGCTTGGCAGGGTCCCCTCGAGAGCAGTACTTC. Translated, it gives CASSLAGSPREQYF. This sequence joins TRBV5-1 and TRBJ2-7; a weak D match, TRBD1 (5 bases). This CDR3 is 14 amino acids long. Trimming stripped 0 bases from V and 7 bases from J, with 14 bases between. CDR1 SGHRS and CDR2 YFSETQ come from the germline V gene.

The CDR3 spells CASRGGPPSSGNTIYF. CDR3 bases: TGTGCCTCCAGGGGTGGGCCCCCAAGCTCTGGAAACACCATATATTTT. V and J are TRBV28 and TRBJ1-3, with D maybe TRBD1 (6 bases). V was trimmed by 11 bases and J by 0 bases, leaving 20 bases between them. The CDR3 covers 16 residues. CDR1 is MDHEN, CDR2 SYDVKM, per germline.

CDR3 sequence reads: CASSLGSRDSGELFF. For the CDR3, the DNA is TGCGCCAGCAGCTTGGGTAGCCGGGATTCCGGGGAGCTGTTTTTT. The chain uses TRBV5-1 and TRBJ2-2, with D tentatively TRBD2 (5 bases). Germline V gene sequence: CDR1 SGHRS, CDR2 YFSETQ. V was shortened by 0 bases and J by 6 bases, with 12 bases between the two germline ends. This CDR3 has 15 amino acids.

This chain joins TRBV27 and TRBJ2-7; D not certain. Germline-derived CDR1 and CDR2 are MNHEY and SMNVEV (reference sequence). There are 13 residues in the CDR3. V lost 1 base to trimming and J lost 1 base, with 5 bases between them. The CDR3 DNA is TGTGCCAGCAGTTTATTCAGATCCTACGAGCAGTACTTC. Its protein product is CASSLFRSYEQYF.

J is TRBJ1-2 and V is TRBV6-1, with 7 positions matching TRBD1. Trimming cost V 1 base and J 4 bases; bases outside gene matches: 3. This CDR3 comprises 14 residues. Germline V gene data show CDR1 as MNHNS and CDR2 as SASEGT. CDR3 bases: TGTGCCAGCAGTGAAGGTCCAGGGGGCTATGGCTACACCTTC. Amino acid sequence: CASSEGPGGYGYTF.

This clone was counted once. V gene TRBV6-1 combines with J gene TRBJ2-7, with 11 positions matching TRBD2. Per the germline V gene, CDR1 is MNHNS and CDR2 is SASEGT. V shed 1 base and J 3 bases; nucleotides not matched to a gene: 11. There are 18 residues in the CDR3. CDR3 protein: CASSEGELAGAVHYEQYF. The CDR3 region has the DNA TGTGCCAGCAGTGAAGGGGAACTAGCGGGGGCAGTACACTACGAGCAGTACTTC.

The chain couples TRBV7-9 to TRBJ2-5; D possibly corresponds to TRBD2 (6 bases). The J call is uncertain, as TRBJ2-7 better fits the DNA end. This CDR3 contains 14 residues. Germline CDR1 is SEHNR and CDR2 is FQNEAQ (reference sequence). CDR3 DNA sequence: TGTGCCAGCAGTCGAGCCTCGGGGGACTACGAGCAGTACTTC. Residues: CASSRASGDYEQYF.

The chain employs TRBV5-4 and TRBJ1-5, with a possible D match to TRBD1 (6 bases). The CDR3 runs to 18 residues. V lost 4 bases, J lost 3 bases, and 23 bases lay in between. Germline assignment: CDR1 SGHNT and CDR2 YYREEE (reference sequence). The CDR3 DNA reads as TGTGCCAGCAGCAAAGGCCCCTTACAGGGAGGGGACAATCAGCCCCAGCATTTT. Protein: CASSKGPLQGGDNQPQHF.

Of note for this clone: Sequence at one end of the junction differs from germline and may be a read error. The rearrangement links TRBV5-1 to TRBJ2-1; 11 bases align to TRBD2. Germline CDR1 SGHRS, CDR2 YFSETQ. This CDR3 is 15 amino acids long. The CDR3 DNA reads TGCGCCAGCAGCTCTAGCGGGAGGTCCTCCAATGAGCAGTTCTTC. It translates to CASSSSGRSSNEQFF. Drawing the rest from reference TRBV5-1 and TRBJ2-1, the complete variable domain is KAGVTQTPRYLIKTRGQQVTLSCSPISGHRSVSWYQQTPGQGLQFLFEYFSETQRNKGNFPGRFSGRQFSNSRSEMNVSTLELGDSALYLCASSSSGRSSNEQFFGPGTRLTVL.

To note about this clone: Other DNA sequences within the sample encode an identical CDR3. The V and J genes are TRBV5-1 and TRBJ1-1; D is unresolved. The CDR3 contains 13 residues. Trimming stripped 0 bases from V and 2 bases from J, with 5 bases between. Germline loops: CDR1 SGHRS, CDR2 YFSETQ. CDR3 protein: CASSLGLNTEAFF. The CDR3 DNA sequence: TGCGCCAGCAGCTTGGGGCTTAACACTGAAGCTTTCTTT.

The chain is built from TRBV7-9 and TRBJ2-7; D gene unclear. Germline V gives CDR1 SEHNR, CDR2 FQNEAQ (reference sequence). Between the trimmed V and J ends, which lost 5 bases and 5 bases, there was a span of 22 bases. The CDR3 length is 16 residues. DNA of the CDR3: TGTGCCAGCAGCCCGCCGGAAAGGGAAAATTACCACGAGCAGTACTTC. Its protein is CASSPPERENYHEQYF.

The CDR3 nucleotides read TGTGCCAGCAGCCCTCTCCTAGCGGGAGCTGGAGATACGCAGTATTTT. As protein: CASSPLLAGAGDTQYF. The chain links TRBV28 to TRBJ2-3; 10 bases line up with TRBD2. CDR3 length equals 16 residues. The V gene's germline CDR1 is MDHEN and CDR2 SYDVKM. V trimming: 6 bases; J trimming: 5 bases; junction bases outside the gene matches: 11.

In its sample, this clone was seen once. J is TRBJ2-3 and V is TRBV5-4; D possibly corresponds to TRBD1 (6 bases). Germline CDR1 and CDR2: SGHNT and YYREEE (reference sequence). V was trimmed by 3 bases and J by 2 bases, leaving 10 bases between them. CDR3 length equals 14 residues. CDR3 amino acids: CASSSDSNTDTQYF. CDR3 nucleotide sequence: TGTGCCAGCAGCTCGGACAGCAACACAGATACGCAGTATTTT.

The chain carries TRBV28 and TRBJ2-3; no reliable D call. CDR1 and CDR2 from the germline V gene are MDHEN and SYDVKM. The CDR3 loop spans 13 amino acids. Trimming took 7 bases from V and 2 from J, leaving 10 bases between them. CDR3 DNA: TGTGCCAGCATGCTCTCAACCACAGATACGCAGTATTTT. As protein: CASMLSTTDTQYF. Supplemented by reference TRBV28 and TRBJ2-3, the full variable domain reads DVKVTQSSRYLVKRTGEKVFLECVQDMDHENMFWYRQDPGLGLRLIYFSYDVKMKEKGDIPEGYSVSREKKERFSLILESASTNQTSMYLCASMLSTTDTQYFGPGTRLTVL.

The rearrangement uses TRBV11-2 and TRBJ2-7; possibly TRBD1 or TRBD2 for D (5 bases each). Germline values: CDR1 SGHAT, CDR2 FQNNGV. The CDR3 runs to 17 residues. The V end lost 7 bases, the J end lost 2 bases, and 24 bases lay between the germline ends. The CDR3: CASNPQRGAFRPYEQYF. CDR3 coding DNA: TGTGCCAGCAACCCACAGAGGGGTGCTTTCCGGCCCTACGAGCAGTACTTC.

The chain joins TRBV2 to TRBJ2-2, with D unclear. V gave up 5 bases and J gave up 2 bases, with 3 bases separating them. Germline assignment: CDR1 SNHLY and CDR2 FYNNEI. This CDR3 is 12 amino acids long. The CDR3 DNA follows: TGTGCCAGCAGTCTTAACACCGGGGAGCTGTTTTTT. Its translation is CASSLNTGELFF.

The J gene is TRBJ2-2, the V gene TRBV4-2, with D perhaps TRBD1 or TRBD2 (5 bases each). Germline V lookup: CDR1 LGHNA, CDR2 YNFKEQ. The V gene lost 0 bases and the J gene lost 4 bases, with 12 bases spanning the gap. This CDR3 contains 16 residues. The CDR3 DNA sequence: TGTGCCAGCAGCCAAGAACCGGGACCAACCACCGGGGAGCTGTTTTTT. This translates into CASSQEPGPTTGELFF.

The chain is built from TRBV9 and TRBJ2-5; 15 nucleotides align to TRBD2. Germline loops: CDR1 SGDLS, CDR2 YYNGEE. Losses at the gene ends were 4 bases for V and 1 base for J; bases not matched to a gene: 5. The CDR3 loop spans 17 amino acids. CDR3 residues: CASSPTGLAGGQETQYF. The CDR3 DNA is TGTGCCAGCAGCCCCACGGGACTAGCGGGAGGCCAAGAGACCCAGTACTTC.

The V gene is TRBV19, the J gene TRBJ2-1, with TRBD2 identical over 7 bases. Germline trimming cut 11 bases from V and 8 bases from J; bases unmatched to any gene: 15. Per germline, CDR1 LNHDA and CDR2 SQIVND (reference sequence). CDR3 length: 14 residues. The CDR3 region is CAGPAGREWDEQFF. The CDR3 nucleotides are TGTGCCGGACCCGCTGGGCGGGAGTGGGATGAGCAGTTCTTC.

CDR3 region: CASSSFLAGGRTGELFF. The CDR3 nucleotides are TGTGCCAGCAGCTCCTTCCTAGCGGGAGGGCGGACCGGGGAGCTGTTTTTT. The rearrangement uses TRBV11-2 and TRBJ2-2; TRBD2 aligns across 12 bases. The V gene's germline CDR1 is SGHAT and CDR2 FQNNGV. V lost 4 bases and J lost 5; bases outside the gene matches: 8. The CDR3 runs 17 residues. The full variable domain, with the rest looked up from reference TRBV11-2 and TRBJ2-2, is EAGVAQSPRYKIIEKRQSVAFWCNPISGHATLYWYQQILGQGPKLLIQFQNNGVVDDSQLPKDRFSAERLKGVDSTLKIQPAKLEDSAVYLCASSSFLAGGRTGELFFGEGSRLTVL.

The CDR3 nucleotides read TGTGCCAGCAGCTTAAGGGGTGATTACAATGAGCAGTTCTTC. It encodes CASSLRGDYNEQFF. J is TRBJ2-1 and V is TRBV7-3; no definite D call. The V gene lost 1 base and the J gene lost 4 bases, with 8 bases spanning the gap. Germline CDR1 reads SGHTA; CDR2 reads FQGTGA. This CDR3 has 14 amino acids. The full variable domain, in which reference TRBV7-3 and TRBJ2-1 provide the parts outside the CDR3, is GAGVSQTPSNKVTEKGKYVELRCDPISGHTALYWYRQSLGQGPEFLIYFQGTGAADDSGLPNDRFFAVRPEGSVSTLKIQRTERGDSAVYLCASSLRGDYNEQFFGPGTRLTVL.

This chain joins TRBV5-1 and TRBJ2-6; 13 bases align to TRBD2. V lost 4 bases to trimming and J lost 4 bases; unmatched junction nucleotides: 17. Germline V CDR1 and CDR2: SGHRS, YFSETQ. The CDR3 is 21 residues long. The CDR3 DNA is TGCGCCAGCAGCCAACCTACAGGTGTACTAGCGGGAGGGTCCGGGGCCAACGTCCTGACTTTC. Protein product: CASSQPTGVLAGGSGANVLTF. Supplemented by reference TRBV5-1 and TRBJ2-6, the full variable domain reads KAGVTQTPRYLIKTRGQQVTLSCSPISGHRSVSWYQQTPGQGLQFLFEYFSETQRNKGNFPGRFSGRQFSNSRSEMNVSTLELGDSALYLCASSQPTGVLAGGSGANVLTFGAGSRLTVL.